This T cell receptor beta chain was sequenced in a study of blood T cell repertoires in COVID-19. Only in-frame clones appear in the TCRdb table, and some are missing; sequencing was by immunoSEQ multiplex PCR. The sample carries 150,000 or so clones, 80% to 85% recorded once. Germline CDR1 reads LNHDA; CDR2 reads SQIVND (reference sequence). The junction had 15 bases not matched to a gene; V was cut back by 9 bases and J by 4 bases. This CDR3 is built from 17 residues. The chain uses TRBV19 and TRBJ2-2, with 9 bases that match TRBD2. This receptor was taken from a woman aged 55-70 years with acute or convalescent COVID-19. Source material: peripheral blood. CDR3 DNA sequence: TGTGCCAGCAAGAATGGGGTAGCGGGAGCTCGCACCGGGGAGCTGTTTTTT. Its protein is CASKNGVAGARTGELFF.